One sample yielded the 15 T cell receptor beta chains listed below, sequenced in a study of T-cell memory formation after mild COVID-19. One entry per CDR3 protein, called by TCRdb with MiXCR from the 5' RACE reads. The data show 400,000 to 450,000 distinct CDR3 sequences, about a sixth seen once. Sequencing was done on a sample of PBMCs or a T cell subset sorted from them (not recorded which). Receptor source: a man between 18 and 35 years old who had mild COVID-19 (a few samples of this study predate the infection). Cell type and time point are not known.

Comments on this clonotype: The junction departs from germline at one end; a sequencing error may be responsible. This sequence joins TRBV18 and TRBJ2-3; no firm D call. CDR3 length: 14 amino acids. Germline CDR1 reads KGHSH; CDR2 reads LQKENI. This CDR3 is CACSPPASTDTQYF. The CDR3, as DNA: TGTGCCTGCTCACCACCCGCTAGCACAGATACGCAGTATTTT.

A few counts support this clonotype. The gene calls are TRBV20-1 and TRBJ2-5, with a weak D call TRBD1 (6 bases). V lost 6 bases to trimming and J lost 2 bases, with 16 bases between them. The CDR3 consists of 14 residues. The germline V gene has CDR1 DFQATT and CDR2 SNEGSKA (reference sequence). The CDR3 DNA reads as TGCAGTGCGAGACAGGCGATGTTACAAGAGACCCAGTACTTC. Its protein is CSARQAMLQETQYF.

Points on this clonotype: One junction end does not reproduce the germline sequence, and a read error may be involved. The gene calls are TRBV4-1 and TRBJ2-5, with D perhaps TRBD1 (6 bases). Germline V gene data show CDR1 as MGHRA and CDR2 as YSYEKL. The CDR3 is 14 residues long. The CDR3 spells CASSQGGGQETKYF. CDR3 in DNA: TGCGCCAGCAGCCAAGGTGGGGGACAAGAGACCAAGTACTTC.

There are a few counts of this clonotype. The chain couples TRBV5-1 to TRBJ2-3; D might be TRBD1 (5 bases). Germline lookup yields CDR1 SGHRS and CDR2 YFSETQ. The CDR3 runs 16 residues. V was cut by 4 bases and J by 1 base, with 16 bases left in between. As DNA, the CDR3 is TGCGCCAGCAGCCTAGGGGCAGGAGCCGGCACAGATACGCAGTATTTT. The encoded protein is CASSLGAGAGTDTQYF.

The CDR3 here is CASSWSGSGQYF. Here the CDR3 DNA reads TGTGCCAGCAGCTGGTCGGGATCGGGCCAGTATTTT. This chain links TRBV7-8 with TRBJ2-3; D possibly corresponds to TRBD2 (5 bases). This CDR3 spans 12 amino acids. The germline V gene has CDR1 SGHVS and CDR2 FQNEAQ. Trimming cost V 4 bases and J 12 bases, with 14 bases left between them.

The table lists this clonotype with a few counts. V is TRBV3-1 and J is TRBJ1-1; D perhaps matches TRBD1 (5 bases). CDR3 size: 11 residues. CDR1 is LGHDT and CDR2 is YNNKEL in the germline V gene (reference sequence). Trimming stripped 8 bases from V and 4 bases from J, with 8 bases between. The CDR3 DNA follows: TGTGCCAGCGGTCAGGGCACTGAAGCTTTCTTT. Protein sequence: CASGQGTEAFF.

This clonotype was picked up a small number of times. The V and J genes are TRBV6-2 or TRBV6-3 and TRBJ1-2; perhaps TRBD1 as D (6 bases). Germline V lookup: CDR1 MNHEY, CDR2 SVGEGT. The CDR3 is 18 amino acids. The V gene lost 7 bases and the J gene lost 6 bases, with 30 bases spanning the gap. CDR3 in amino acids: CASTLGGTYIDEVDGYTF. DNA of the CDR3: TGTGCCAGCACCTTAGGAGGGACATATATTGACGAAGTCGATGGCTACACCTTC.

J is TRBJ1-1 and V is TRBV4-2, with no clear D. The germline V gene has CDR1 LGHNA and CDR2 YNFKEQ. The CDR3 contains 13 residues. Trimming cost V 2 bases and J 6 bases, with 10 bases left between them. CDR3 bases: TGTGCCAGCAGCCAAACCTCTGGTCCTGAAGCTTTCTTT. Translated: CASSQTSGPEAFF.

This clonotype was detected a few times. The chain combines TRBV24-1 with TRBJ2-2; D ambiguous. The CDR3 spans 11 residues. V lost 5 bases to trimming and J lost 7 bases, with 4 bases between them. Germline V gives CDR1 KGHDR, CDR2 SFDVKD. Here the CDR3 DNA reads TGTGCCACCAGTGCGGGCGGGGAGCTGTTTTTT. It codes for CATSAGGELFF.

The chain has TRBV2 and TRBJ2-7; no clear D. Trimming stripped 4 bases from V and 3 bases from J, with 22 bases between. The CDR3 sequence is 17 residues long. Germline loops: CDR1 SNHLY, CDR2 FYNNEI. The CDR3 spells CASSVRPYGQAGYEQYF. As DNA, the CDR3 is TGTGCCAGCAGTGTGAGGCCCTATGGTCAGGCCGGCTACGAGCAGTACTTC.

In this sample, this clonotype turned up many times. The gene calls are TRBV11-2 and TRBJ1-6, with D uncertain. Trimming took off 2 bases at V and 13 bases at J, with 18 bases between the two ends. CDR1 and CDR2 (germline): SGHAT, FQNNGV. This CDR3 contains 15 residues. CDR3 residues: CASSLSLEGYRPLHF. In DNA, the CDR3 is TGTGCCAGCAGCTTATCGTTGGAGGGTTATCGGCCCCTCCACTTT.

This clonotype was counted only a few times. V gene TRBV7-9 combines with J gene TRBJ1-5; D may be TRBD1 (6 bases). V shed 1 base and J shed 7 bases, with 11 bases lying between them. Germline V gene lookup returns CDR1 SEHNR and CDR2 FQNEAQ (reference sequence). The CDR3 loop spans 14 amino acids. The CDR3 protein is CASSLGGAEQPQHF. The CDR3 DNA reads as TGTGCCAGCAGCTTAGGGGGGGCAGAACAGCCCCAGCATTTT.

V and J are TRBV2 and TRBJ2-5; D is undetermined. V was pared by 7 bases and J by 0 bases, with 6 bases between. The CDR3 extends over 12 amino acids. Germline V CDR1 and CDR2: SNHLY, FYNNEI. The CDR3 nucleotides read TGTGCCAGCAAGGCAGACCAAGAGACCCAGTACTTC. Encoded protein: CASKADQETQYF.

The rearrangement joins TRBV7-9 to TRBJ2-5; 15 bases fit TRBD2. This CDR3 is built from 19 residues. J lost 1 base, V lost 4 bases, and 10 bases had no gene match. The germline gives CDR1 SEHNR, CDR2 FQNEAQ (reference sequence). The CDR3 protein is CASSSSPGLAGGAQETQYF. As DNA, the CDR3 is TGTGCCAGCAGCTCGTCGCCGGGACTAGCGGGGGGTGCCCAAGAGACCCAGTACTTC.

The gene calls are TRBV11-1 and TRBJ2-5; TRBD1 agrees at 9 bases. With 3 bases clipped from V and 4 bases from J, the junction kept 6 bases outside the gene matches. Germline V gene sequence: CDR1 SGHAT, CDR2 FQDESV (reference sequence). The CDR3 is 15 residues long. CDR3 sequence reads: CASSFGQGRVETQYF. CDR3 sequence (DNA): TGTGCCAGCAGCTTCGGACAGGGGCGCGTAGAGACCCAGTACTTC.